This T cell receptor beta chain was documented in a study of blood T cell repertoires in COVID-19. As handled by the study authors: Nucleated cell number was recorded as an estimate derived from reference gene primer amplification. Using immunoSEQ multiplex PCR, the repertoire was profiled, and TCRdb retains in-frame clones only, with some absent. The D gene and trimming were derived from the DNA, and the V and J assignments and clone size from that table. The sample lists around 170,000 clones, about 87% seen once, with roughly 0.53% in the top ten. The sample consisted of peripheral blood. The TCR comes from a man aged 55 to 69 with COVID-19, enrolled during active disease.

This CDR3 reads CATSDFPQGDYGYTF. The CDR3, as DNA: TGTGCCACCAGTGATTTCCCCCAGGGGGACTATGGCTACACCTTC. The V gene is TRBV24-1, the J gene TRBJ1-2; 7 bases map to TRBD1. Germline V gene lookup returns CDR1 KGHDR and CDR2 SFDVKD. This CDR3 spans 15 amino acids. Unmatched junction bases numbered 4, after V lost 1 base and J lost 3 bases.